What follows are 13 T cell receptor beta chains derived from one specimen sequenced in a study of CD8+CD57+ T cells in acquired aplastic anemia. Both TCR beta VDJ combination and CDR3 sequence profiling were carried out. Genomic DNA was the template for this profiling. MiXCR was run by TCRdb on the reads, yielding one entry per CDR3 protein. The sample yields approximately 180,000 distinct CDR3 sequences, roughly 48% seen once. Sequenced patients had shown CD8+CD57+ cell expansion by flow cytometry. Sequences were obtained from sorted CD4+, CD8+, or CD8+CD57+ T cells (not recorded which) from PBMCs. All receptors come from a human donor with aplastic anemia.

The chain employs TRBV7-6 and TRBJ2-7; perhaps TRBD1 as D (6 bases). Trimming removed 2 bases at V and 2 bases at J, with 16 bases between. There are 16 residues in the CDR3. Germline CDR1 and CDR2: SGHVS and FNYEAQ. The CDR3 DNA reads TGTGCCAGCAGCTTATTTGCGGACAGTGGAGCCTACGAGCAGTACTTC. Its translation is CASSLFADSGAYEQYF.

This clonotype was picked up many times. The chain has TRBV10-2 and TRBJ1-2; the D is unclear. The germline V gene has CDR1 WSHSY and CDR2 SAAADI. The CDR3 has 12 residues. V was pared by 5 bases and J by 4 bases, with 8 bases between. The CDR3 loop reads CASSPSSYGYTF. Written as DNA, the CDR3 is TGCGCCAGCAGTCCATCATCCTATGGCTACACCTTC.

V usage is TRBV4-2 and J usage is TRBJ1-1, with TRBD1 matching over 7 bases. Germline V gene lookup returns CDR1 LGHNA and CDR2 YNFKEQ. Trimming took 2 bases from V and 12 from J; bases not matched to a gene: 9. CDR3 size: 13 residues. The CDR3 sequence is CASSQRTGDGTFF. The CDR3 DNA sequence: TGTGCCAGCAGCCAACGCACAGGGGATGGGACTTTCTTT.

This clonotype was counted many times. This chain joins TRBV5-6 and TRBJ1-1; no definite D call. There are 12 residues in the CDR3. Germline loops: CDR1 SGHDT, CDR2 YYEEEE. The V end lost 0 bases, the J end lost 8 bases, and 8 bases lay between the germline ends. CDR3 in DNA: TGTGCCAGCAGCTTGGGGGGTTGGGAAGCTTTCTTT. Translation: CASSLGGWEAFF.

The rearrangement uses TRBV25-1 and TRBJ1-2; D might be TRBD1 (6 bases). Looked up from germline, CDR1 is MGHDK and CDR2 is SYGVNS. V gave up 4 bases and J gave up 4 bases, with 10 bases separating them. CDR3 length equals 13 residues. The CDR3 DNA reads TGTGCCAGCAGTGCCGGGACACCCTATGGCTACACCTTC. Its protein product is CASSAGTPYGYTF.

The chain couples TRBV10-3 to TRBJ1-5; possibly TRBD1 for D (6 bases). Germline CDR1 and CDR2: ENHRY and SYGVKD. The CDR3 is 13 amino acids. Trimming shortened V by 10 bases and J by 3 bases, and 13 bases separated the two germline ends. CDR3 DNA sequence: TGTGCCACCGGGGGCAGTGACAATCAGCCCCAGCATTTT. This sequence encodes CATGGSDNQPQHF.

The rearrangement joins TRBV29-1 to TRBJ2-7; TRBD2 agrees at 8 bases. The CDR3 runs 12 residues. The V gene's germline CDR1 is SQVTM and CDR2 ANQGSEA. CDR3 sequence: CSARPAGGRAYF. The DNA for the CDR3 is TGCAGTGCTAGGCCCGCGGGGGGCAGAGCGTACTTC.

This clonotype has only a few counts. CDR3 bases: TGTGCCAGCAGGGGGACAGACTACAATGAGCAGTTCTTC. Translating gives CASRGTDYNEQFF. V gene TRBV7-3 combines with J gene TRBJ2-1; 7 bases are a match to TRBD1. V shed 6 bases, J shed 3 bases, and the junction held 2 bases outside the gene matches. The CDR3 extends over 13 amino acids. Per germline, CDR1 SGHTA and CDR2 FQGTGA.

This clonotype has ten or more counts. The genes are TRBV29-1 and TRBJ2-5; D not resolved. This CDR3 is built from 13 residues. Trimming stripped 4 bases from V and 5 bases from J, with 14 bases between. Per the germline V gene, CDR1 is SQVTM and CDR2 is ANQGSEA. CDR3 DNA: TGCAGCGTTGGGTGGGGTGGCGGCGAGACCCAGTACTTC. It codes for CSVGWGGGETQYF.

The V gene is TRBV7-8, the J gene TRBJ1-5; D remains ambiguous. This CDR3 has 11 residues. Germline V gene sequence: CDR1 SGHVS, CDR2 FQNEAQ. The V end was cut by 5 bases, the J end by 14 bases, with 13 bases between. CDR3 region: CASSEGSTKHF. CDR3 nucleotides: TGTGCCAGCAGCGAGGGCTCTACTAAGCATTTT.

This clonotype showed up many times. The V and J genes are TRBV6-5 and TRBJ2-1; D possibly corresponds to TRBD2 (5 bases). This CDR3 contains 15 residues. Per the germline V gene, CDR1 is MNHEY and CDR2 is SVGAGI. Trimming pared 7 bases from V and 2 bases from J, leaving 15 bases between. The CDR3 region has the DNA TGTGCCAGCAAGGGAGCAGCGGAAGCCTACAATGAGCAGTTCTTC. Protein: CASKGAAEAYNEQFF.

The genes are TRBV15 and TRBJ2-7, with D hard to call. Germline V gives CDR1 LNHNV, CDR2 YYDKDF (reference sequence). V was pared by 0 bases and J by 1 base, with 10 bases between. This CDR3 contains 15 residues. The CDR3 region is CATSRDKQSSYEQYF. The CDR3 nucleotides are TGTGCCACCAGCAGAGATAAACAGAGTTCCTACGAGCAGTACTTC.

The V call is TRBV7-9, the J call TRBJ1-5; D is unresolved. This CDR3 region has 11 residues. Trimming left V 5 bases short and J 9 bases short, with 8 bases between. The germline CDR1 and CDR2 sequences are SEHNR and FQNEAQ (reference sequence). The CDR3 DNA reads as TGTGCCAGCAGCCAGATGGGGCCCCAGCATTTT. Translation gives CASSQMGPQHF.